This T cell receptor (beta chain) was captured in a study of T cell responses to AZD1222 COVID-19 vaccine. At the level of the study: Both about-4-week and about-12-week second-dose recipients were combined.

Study-level points and caveats: Sampling that yielded the repertoires occurred only after the peak T cell response. Spike-specific TCRs gained breadth and depth after people received two AZD1222 doses.

This table comes from immunoSEQ multiplex PCR, and its TCRdb copy is limited to in-frame clones, with some not included. The sample yields 65,000 to 75,000 clones, roughly four fifths seen once. CDR3 size: 11 residues. Germline CDR1 and CDR2: LGHDT and YNNKEL (reference sequence). The V end was cut by 9 bases, the J end by 3 bases, with 9 bases between. Details on this clone: The antigen is not known.

This receptor was taken from an adult in good health. Material: peripheral blood, obtained on day 0 of AZD1222 vaccination. This chain links TRBV3-1 (or the pseudogene TRBV3-2) with TRBJ2-7; D possibly corresponds to TRBD2 (6 bases). In DNA form, the CDR3 reads TGTGCCAGTGGGGACTTCTACGAGCAGTACTTC. This gives the protein CASGDFYEQYF.